The T cell receptor beta chain under discussion was sequenced for a study of blood T cell repertoires in COVID-19. The overall study: COVID-19 samples from acute and convalescent phases originated in the United States, Italy and Spain. Nucleic acid was either cDNA or gDNA, and it came from T cells, B-cell-depleted T cells, or PBMCs.

V shed 3 bases and J 6 bases; nucleotides not matched to a gene: 11. Germline loops: CDR1 SGHKS, CDR2 YYEKEE (reference sequence). The CDR3 is made up of 16 amino acids. Methods used by the authors: Reference gene primers were amplified, and this amplification served to estimate nucleated cell counts. Clones were read by immunoSEQ multiplex PCR, and TCRdb kept only the in-frame ones, dropping some. That table furnishes V, J and clone size, whereas the DNA furnished D and trimming. This table has under 300,000 clones, 88% appearing once. Source material: peripheral blood. This clonotype was sampled from a woman aged 40 to 55 who had recovered from COVID-19. The chain recombines TRBV5-5 with TRBJ1-4; 7 positions agree with TRBD1. CDR3 sequence: CASSYSAGGTDEKLFF. DNA of the CDR3: TGTGCCAGCAGCTACTCGGCAGGGGGGACTGATGAAAAACTGTTTTTT.